These 10 T cell receptor beta chains were sequenced from one sample in a study of T cells in Graves' hyperthyroidism and ophthalmopathy. RNA transcripts served as the template for amplifying TCR beta CDR3 regions. The HTBI primer set drove a first-round RT-PCR of the TCR CDR3. A single record per CDR3 protein comes from TCRdb applying MiXCR to the multiplex PCR reads. The sample carries hundreds of thousands of distinct CDR3 sequences, roughly 14% recorded once. The sample comprised blood. Receptors originate from a woman between 35 and 50 years old with Graves' ophthalmopathy.

This clonotype was observed many times. The rearrangement uses TRBV2 and TRBJ2-7, with D perhaps being TRBD1 or TRBD2 (5 bases each). The CDR3 runs 15 residues. The V gene's germline CDR1 is SNHLY and CDR2 FYNNEI. V lost 6 bases and J 3 bases, leaving 18 bases between the germline ends. The chain's CDR3 is CASRYRDLKNYEQYF. DNA of the CDR3: TGTGCCAGCAGGTACCGGGACCTCAAAAACTACGAGCAGTACTTC.

This clonotype was seen ten or more times. This sequence joins TRBV28 and TRBJ1-5; maybe TRBD1 (6 bases). Between the trimmed V and J ends, which lost 9 bases and 6 bases, there was a span of 30 bases. This CDR3 has 18 residues. Germline V lookup: CDR1 MDHEN, CDR2 SYDVKM. The DNA of the CDR3 is TGTGCCAGTTATGGACGGGACATGGGTGCCATGGGGCTTCAGCCCCAGCATTTT. It translates to CASYGRDMGAMGLQPQHF.

The chain recombines TRBV15 with TRBJ2-5; no firm D call. CDR3 length: 11 residues. The germline gives CDR1 LNHNV, CDR2 YYDKDF (reference sequence). Trimming shortened V by 3 bases and J by 3 bases, and 2 bases separated the two germline ends. The CDR3 here is CATSRKETQYF. DNA for the CDR3: TGTGCCACCAGCAGGAAAGAGACCCAGTACTTC.

This clonotype was recorded at least ten times. This sequence joins TRBV12-5 and TRBJ2-2; perhaps TRBD2 as D (5 bases). The germline CDR1 and CDR2 sequences are LGHNT and FRNRAP. Trimming shortened V by 1 base and J by 6 bases, and 9 bases separated the two germline ends. The length of the CDR3 is 14 residues. The CDR3 DNA sequence: TGTGCTAGTGGTTTGGGTCCCGGGGCCGGGGAGCTGTTTTTT. Translated: CASGLGPGAGELFF.

Many counts were recorded for this clonotype. The chain carries TRBV28 and TRBJ2-7; D is ambiguous. The CDR3 has 18 amino acids. V dropped 4 bases and J dropped 7 bases, with 29 bases sitting between them. Germline lookup yields CDR1 MDHEN and CDR2 SYDVKM. This CDR3 reads CASSSKLGPIPRSGEQYF. Here the CDR3 DNA reads TGTGCCAGCAGTTCGAAACTCGGACCAATACCCAGGTCCGGGGAGCAGTACTTC. Drawing the rest from reference TRBV28 and TRBJ2-7, the complete variable domain is DVKVTQSSRYLVKRTGEKVFLECVQDMDHENMFWYRQDPGLGLRLIYFSYDVKMKEKGDIPEGYSVSREKKERFSLILESASTNQTSMYLCASSSKLGPIPRSGEQYFGPGTRLTVT.

Ten or more counts support this clonotype. V is TRBV9 and J is TRBJ2-5; a possible D gene is TRBD2 (6 bases). This CDR3 is 14 amino acids long. V lost 3 bases and J lost 7, with 16 bases in between. The germline V gene has CDR1 SGDLS and CDR2 YYNGEE. The CDR3 DNA sequence: TGTGCCAGCAGCGCGGGACTTCCCGGGGGGACCCAGTACTTC. This translates into CASSAGLPGGTQYF.

This clonotype occurred many times. V is TRBV6-2 or TRBV6-3 and J is TRBJ2-7; TRBD2 aligns across 13 bases. The CDR3 is 17 amino acids. CDR1 and CDR2 from the germline V gene are MNHEY and SVGEGT. Trimming cost V 1 base and J 2 bases; bases outside gene matches: 5. This CDR3 is CASSYLGTSGITYEQYF. CDR3 sequence (DNA): TGTGCCAGCAGTTACTTGGGGACTAGCGGGATAACCTACGAGCAGTACTTC.

In this sample, this clonotype turned up many times. The rearrangement joins TRBV28 to TRBJ2-7; D call uncertain. The CDR3 sequence is 13 residues long. Trimming left V 1 base short and J 2 bases short, with 6 bases between. Germline CDR1 MDHEN, CDR2 SYDVKM. The chain's CDR3 is CASSLFRAYEQYF. The DNA of the CDR3 is TGTGCCAGCAGTTTATTTAGGGCCTACGAGCAGTACTTC.

This clonotype showed up many times. The chain links TRBV7-2 to TRBJ2-7; a weak D match, TRBD2 (5 bases). Trimming pared 3 bases from V and 1 base from J, leaving 10 bases between. This CDR3 is 14 amino acids long. The V gene's germline CDR1 is SGHTA and CDR2 FQGNSA. CDR3 nucleotide sequence: TGTGCCAGCAGCTTTAGCGCTCTGTCCTACGAGCAGTACTTC. It yields the protein CASSFSALSYEQYF. Full variable domain (rest looked up from reference TRBV7-2 and TRBJ2-7): GAGVSQSPSNKVTEKGKDVELRCDPISGHTALYWYRQSLGQGLEFLIYFQGNSAPDKSGLPSDRFSAERTGGSVSTLTIQRTQQEDSAVYLCASSFSALSYEQYFGPGTRLTVT.

Only one count was recorded for this clonotype. This rearrangement joins TRBV20-1 to TRBJ2-7, with 7 bases aligning to TRBD2. Trimming removed 4 bases from V and 1 base from J; junction bases left unmatched: 1. Germline V gives CDR1 DFQATT, CDR2 SNEGSKA (reference sequence). The CDR3 is 12 residues long. As DNA, the CDR3 is TGCAGTGCTATGGGGGGGTCCTACGAGCAGTACTTC. Translating gives CSAMGGSYEQYF.